Presented here are 32 T cell receptor beta chains from one specimen sequenced in a study of regulatory T cells in long-lasting Graves disease. Construction of TCR beta libraries relied on iRepertoire HTBI primers and on Arm-PCR targeting CDR3 regions. TCRdb re-called the multiplex PCR reads with MiXCR, one entry per CDR3 protein. The profile shows a few hundred thousand distinct CDR3 sequences, 20% to 25% of them singletons. Stated time point: persistent/refractory GD, antithyroid drugs over 5 years with positive TRAb. From PBMCs, RNA was extracted and then used to make the TCR library. Source: peripheral blood mononuclear cells (PBMCs), taken when the disease was refractory, from a patient treated with antithyroid drugs. These TCRs come from a woman aged 40 to 50 with Graves disease.

This clonotype was counted only a few times. The V call is TRBV12-3 or TRBV12-4, the J call TRBJ2-1, with TRBD2 matching 7 bases. This CDR3 has 13 residues. Trimming cost V 6 bases and J 6 bases; bases outside gene matches: 5. Here the CDR3 reads CASSSSGPNEQFF. The CDR3 nucleotides are TGTGCCAGCAGCTCTAGCGGACCCAATGAGCAGTTCTTC.

This CDR3 reads CASKVRQSYEQYF. CDR3 sequence (DNA): TGTGCCAGCAAAGTTCGGCAGTCGTACGAGCAGTACTTC. V and J are TRBV2 and TRBJ2-7; D is ambiguous. Germline CDR1 and CDR2: SNHLY and FYNNEI. The V end lost 7 bases, the J end lost 4 bases, and 14 bases lay between the germline ends. The CDR3 has 13 residues.

This clonotype was picked up a small number of times. This rearrangement joins TRBV12-3 or TRBV12-4 to TRBJ2-5; D not certain. CDR3 length: 14 residues. V lost 4 bases and J lost 4, with 13 bases in between. In nucleotides, the CDR3 is TGTGCCAGCAGTTCTAAGTCTGGCTTAGAGACCCAGTACTTC. It is translated as CASSSKSGLETQYF.

DNA of the CDR3: TGTGCCAACGCGGCCCTCTCCTACGAGCAGTACTTC. It specifies CANAALSYEQYF. The chain couples TRBV7-9 to TRBJ2-7, with D unresolved. The germline CDR1 and CDR2 sequences are SEHNR and FQNEAQ (reference sequence). The ends were cut back, 10 bases at V and 0 bases at J, with 10 bases in the middle. The CDR3 runs to 12 residues.

The gene calls are TRBV3-1 and TRBJ2-7, with 8 bases matching TRBD1. The CDR3 has 16 amino acids. CDR1 and CDR2 (germline): LGHDT, YNNKEL (reference sequence). The J segment lost 3 bases and the V segment lost 1 base, leaving 8 bases of the junction unmatched. This CDR3 is CASSQGMTGASYEQYF. For the CDR3, the DNA is TGTGCCAGCAGCCAAGGTATGACAGGGGCGAGCTACGAGCAGTACTTC.

This clonotype was counted at least ten times. The rearrangement joins TRBV7-8 to TRBJ2-5, with D maybe TRBD2 (6 bases). Looked up from germline, CDR1 is SGHVS and CDR2 is FQNEAQ. CDR3 length equals 14 residues. Trimming took off 4 bases at V and 6 bases at J, with 15 bases between the two ends. The CDR3 here is CASSSRTGGKTQYF. The CDR3 DNA reads TGTGCCAGCAGCTCCAGGACTGGGGGGAAGACCCAGTACTTC. Supplemented by reference TRBV7-8 and TRBJ2-5, the full variable domain reads GAGVSQSPRYKVAKRGQDVALRCDPISGHVSLFWYQQALGQGPEFLTYFQNEAQLDKSGLPSDRFFAERPEGSVSTLKIQRTQQEDSAVYLCASSSRTGGKTQYFGPGTRLLVL.

This clonotype was counted only a few times. J is TRBJ1-3 and V is TRBV14, with D tentatively TRBD1 (5 bases). Trimming removed 4 bases from V and 2 bases from J, with 12 bases in between. Germline V lookup: CDR1 SGHDN, CDR2 FVKESK. CDR3 length equals 15 residues. The CDR3 sequence is CASSPLGPTGNTIYF. Written as DNA, the CDR3 is TGTGCCAGCAGCCCCCTGGGACCCACTGGAAACACCATATATTTT.

There are many counts of this clonotype. The chain has TRBV28 and TRBJ1-1; TRBD1 matches at 7 bases. Germline V CDR1 and CDR2: MDHEN, SYDVKM. J gave up 5 bases and V 2 bases, and 8 bases lay outside the gene matches. The CDR3 totals 15 residues. The CDR3 nucleotides read TGTGCCAGCAGTTTACCATCACAGGGGTTGACTGAAGCTTTCTTT. Translated, it gives CASSLPSQGLTEAFF.

CDR3 sequence: CSASRKGQGLAGGPKDIQYF. The CDR3 nucleotides are TGCAGTGCTAGTCGAAAAGGACAGGGGCTAGCGGGAGGGCCTAAGGACATTCAGTACTTC. The chain joins TRBV20-1 to TRBJ2-4; 12 bases are a match to TRBD2. Germline CDR1 and CDR2: DFQATT and SNEGSKA (reference sequence). Losses at the gene ends were 3 bases for V and 8 bases for J; bases not matched to a gene: 23. The CDR3 has 20 residues.

This clonotype came up many times. The chain carries TRBV20-1 and TRBJ2-7, with TRBD2 matching 13 bases. The germline gives CDR1 DFQATT, CDR2 SNEGSKA (reference sequence). The CDR3 is made up of 15 amino acids. Losses at the gene ends were 2 bases for V and 2 bases for J; bases not matched to a gene: 3. CDR3 residues: CSARLTSGRAYEQYF. The CDR3 DNA follows: TGCAGTGCTAGACTTACTAGCGGGAGGGCCTACGAGCAGTACTTC.

This clonotype was counted at least ten times. This sequence joins TRBV2 and TRBJ2-7, with 9 bases that match TRBD1. There are 13 residues in the CDR3. Losses at the gene ends were 7 bases for V and 2 bases for J; bases not matched to a gene: 3. Germline V CDR1 and CDR2: SNHLY, FYNNEI. The CDR3 DNA is TGTGCCAGCACCAGGACAGGGGCCTACGAGCAGTACTTC. This codes for CASTRTGAYEQYF.

The V and J genes are TRBV9 and TRBJ2-2; 9 bases fit TRBD2. The V segment lost 1 base and the J segment 4 bases; nucleotides outside the gene matches: 8. CDR1 is SGDLS and CDR2 is YYNGEE in the germline V gene. CDR3 size: 17 residues. The chain's CDR3 is CASSVFGGRAATGELFF. In nucleotides, the CDR3 is TGTGCCAGCAGCGTATTTGGCGGGAGGGCGGCCACCGGGGAGCTGTTTTTT.

The chain employs TRBV4-2 and TRBJ2-2, with TRBD1 as a possible D gene (6 bases). The germline V gene has CDR1 LGHNA and CDR2 YNFKEQ. V gave up 1 base and J gave up 1 base, with 10 bases separating them. The CDR3 spans 16 residues. CDR3 DNA sequence: TGTGCCAGCAGCCAAGCCGGGACAAAGAACACCGGGGAGCTGTTTTTT. It specifies CASSQAGTKNTGELFF.

In this sample, this clonotype turned up a few times. The chain recombines TRBV3-1 with TRBJ2-3; D is undetermined. Trimming removed 4 bases from V and 0 bases from J, with 8 bases in between. Germline V CDR1 and CDR2: LGHDT, YNNKEL (reference sequence). This CDR3 is built from 14 residues. The CDR3 loop is CASSLHPSTDTQYF. The CDR3 DNA follows: TGTGCCAGCAGCCTACACCCTAGCACAGATACGCAGTATTTT.

In this sample, this clonotype turned up many times. This chain uses TRBV10-2 with TRBJ1-5; 7 positions agree with TRBD1. This CDR3 is 16 amino acids long. Germline V gene sequence: CDR1 WSHSY, CDR2 SAAADI. Trimming cost V 5 bases and J 5 bases; bases outside gene matches: 12. The CDR3 DNA follows: TGCGCCAGCAGTTCTAACAGGGGAGGTTTTGATCAGCCCCAGCATTTT. The encoded protein is CASSSNRGGFDQPQHF.

This chain joins TRBV9 and TRBJ1-5; D possibly corresponds to TRBD1 (5 bases). Per the germline V gene, CDR1 is SGDLS and CDR2 is YYNGEE. Between the trimmed V and J ends, which lost 4 bases and 0 bases, there was a span of 8 bases. The CDR3 loop spans 14 amino acids. Here the CDR3 reads CASSWGNSNQPQHF. CDR3 bases: TGTGCCAGCAGCTGGGGGAATAGCAATCAGCCCCAGCATTTT.

This clonotype was seen a few times. This chain uses TRBV6-2 or TRBV6-3 with TRBJ2-7, with 8 positions matching TRBD1. V shed 2 bases and J 5 bases; nucleotides not matched to a gene: 5. There are 14 residues in the CDR3. Germline loops: CDR1 MNHEY, CDR2 SVGEGT. The CDR3 DNA is TGTGCCAGCAGTTACCTACAGGGGGTGCACGAGCAGTACTTC. Its protein product is CASSYLQGVHEQYF.

This clonotype came up many times. An end of the junction does not agree with germline; a read error may underlie this. The rearrangement links TRBV28 to TRBJ2-7; TRBD2 aligns across 8 bases. CDR1 is MDHEN, CDR2 SYDVKM, per germline. The length of the CDR3 is 14 residues. The chain's CDR3 is CASSLTGGPNEQYF. As DNA, the CDR3 is TGCGCCAGCAGCCTTACGGGAGGGCCCAACGAGCAGTACTTC.

This clonotype was detected ten times or more. The chain couples TRBV11-2 to TRBJ1-4; D gene uncertain. V was clipped by 5 bases and J by 2 bases, with 15 bases between them. CDR3 length: 16 residues. Germline V gene sequence: CDR1 SGHAT, CDR2 FQNNGV. The CDR3 spells CASSEVRGITNEKLFF. In nucleotides, the CDR3 is TGTGCCAGCAGCGAAGTCCGGGGTATTACTAATGAAAAACTGTTTTTT.

This chain joins TRBV5-1 and TRBJ2-2; TRBD1 might be the D (6 bases). Germline V gene lookup returns CDR1 SGHRS and CDR2 YFSETQ. V was trimmed by 3 bases and J by 5 bases, leaving 11 bases between them. The CDR3 runs 14 residues. CDR3: CASSYYRETGELFF. CDR3 nucleotides: TGCGCCAGCAGCTATTACAGGGAAACCGGGGAGCTGTTTTTT.

This chain uses TRBV2 with TRBJ2-3, with 7 positions matching TRBD1. The J segment lost 2 bases and the V segment lost 3 bases, leaving 5 bases of the junction unmatched. The CDR3 runs 15 residues. The germline V gene has CDR1 SNHLY and CDR2 FYNNEI. The CDR3 reads CASSEDRNPTDTQYF. The CDR3 coding sequence is TGTGCCAGCAGTGAGGACAGGAACCCCACAGATACGCAGTATTTT.

This clonotype showed up just a few times. The V and J genes are TRBV6-9 and TRBJ1-1; no clear D gene. V lost 4 bases to trimming and J lost 2 bases, with 11 bases between them. This CDR3 contains 14 residues. Germline values: CDR1 MNHGY, CDR2 SVAAGI. The CDR3 coding sequence is TGTGCCAGCAGTTCCTTAACACGTAACACTGAAGCTTTCTTT. Translated, it gives CASSSLTRNTEAFF.

There are many counts of this clonotype. The gene calls are TRBV2 and TRBJ2-2; the D gene is possibly TRBD1 (5 bases). CDR3 length equals 14 residues. Germline loops: CDR1 SNHLY, CDR2 FYNNEI. The V and J ends lost 6 bases and 1 base respectively, with 9 bases between them. CDR3 sequence (DNA): TGTGCCAGCAGAAGGACATTGAACACCGGGGAGCTGTTTTTT. This gives the protein CASRRTLNTGELFF.

This chain uses TRBV19 with TRBJ1-1; D is ambiguous. V was cut by 4 bases and J by 5 bases, with 8 bases left in between. Germline-derived CDR1 and CDR2 are LNHDA and SQIVND (reference sequence). The CDR3 is 12 amino acids. The CDR3 DNA follows: TGTGCCAGTAGTAATTTTGTAACTGAAGCTTTCTTT. Translating gives CASSNFVTEAFF. Using reference TRBV19 and TRBJ1-1 for the parts outside the CDR3, the full variable domain is DGGITQSPKYLFRKEGQNVTLSCEQNLNHDAMYWYRQDPGQGLRLIYYSQIVNDFQKGDIAEGYSVSREKKESFPLTVTSAQKNPTAFYLCASSNFVTEAFFGQGTRLTVV.

This clonotype was detected only a few times. V and J are TRBV2 and TRBJ2-1, with D possibly matching TRBD2 (6 bases). V lost 4 bases and J lost 3, with 13 bases in between. Germline lookup yields CDR1 SNHLY and CDR2 FYNNEI. The length of the CDR3 is 15 residues. The CDR3 bases are TGTGCCAGCAGTGCGAGCGGGTCTAACTACAATGAGCAGTTCTTC. It yields the protein CASSASGSNYNEQFF.

This clonotype was picked up many times. The rearrangement joins TRBV7-9 to TRBJ1-1; no clear D gene. The V end was cut by 3 bases, the J end by 1 base, with 12 bases between. Looked up from germline, CDR1 is SEHNR and CDR2 is FQNEAQ (reference sequence). The CDR3 contains 15 residues. The CDR3 DNA reads TGTGCCAGCAGCTTTGAGCCAGGAGGGAACACTGAAGCTTTCTTT. It codes for CASSFEPGGNTEAFF.

This clonotype was seen a handful of times. A read error is possible here, since a much larger clone lies one base away. CDR3 amino acids: CASSARGIGEKLFF. As DNA, the CDR3 is TGTGCCAGCAGTGCGAGGGGAATAGGGGAAAAACTGTTTTTT. The V call is TRBV2, the J call TRBJ1-4; TRBD1 might be the D (5 bases). The CDR3 extends over 14 amino acids. Per the germline V gene, CDR1 is SNHLY and CDR2 is FYNNEI. Trimming stripped 4 bases from V and 8 bases from J, with 14 bases between.

This clonotype was seen ten or more times. The chain is built from TRBV28 and TRBJ1-6, with TRBD1 identical over 7 bases. The V gene's germline CDR1 is MDHEN and CDR2 SYDVKM. The CDR3 has 15 amino acids. The V segment lost 2 bases and the J segment 6 bases; nucleotides outside the gene matches: 4. CDR3 coding DNA: TGTGCCAGCAGTTTAATAGCAGGGGGTAATTCACCCCTCCACTTT. Protein: CASSLIAGGNSPLHF. Based on the CDR3 plus reference TRBV28 and TRBJ1-6, the full variable domain is DVKVTQSSRYLVKRTGEKVFLECVQDMDHENMFWYRQDPGLGLRLIYFSYDVKMKEKGDIPEGYSVSREKKERFSLILESASTNQTSMYLCASSLIAGGNSPLHFGNGTRLTVT.

The chain uses TRBV18 and TRBJ2-7; the match to TRBD1 covers 7 bases. The CDR3 is 14 amino acids. Germline CDR1 KGHSH, CDR2 LQKENI. J was trimmed by 2 bases and V by 0 bases; bases with no gene match: 1. The CDR3 here is CASSPPQGPYEQYF. The CDR3 DNA follows: TGTGCCAGCTCACCACCACAGGGGCCCTACGAGCAGTACTTC.

This clonotype was detected a few times. J is TRBJ1-1 and V is TRBV19; unclear D gene. The CDR3 length is 15 residues. The germline V and J ends were trimmed by 3 bases and 4 bases, with 15 bases remaining between them. CDR1 is LNHDA and CDR2 is SQIVND in the germline V gene (reference sequence). This CDR3 reads CASSISSAGSTEAFF. CDR3 DNA sequence: TGTGCCAGTAGTATCTCATCAGCCGGTAGCACTGAAGCTTTCTTT.

Many counts were recorded for this clonotype. This sequence joins TRBV7-9 and TRBJ1-4; tentatively, D is TRBD1 (5 bases). Looked up from germline, CDR1 is SEHNR and CDR2 is FQNEAQ (reference sequence). The V and J ends lost 6 bases and 12 bases respectively, with 17 bases between them. The CDR3 consists of 13 residues. CDR3 sequence (DNA): TGTGCCAGCAGGCTAAGGGGCCGCTCGGAACTGTTTTTT. The encoded protein is CASRLRGRSELFF.

The chain has TRBV4-1 and TRBJ1-6, with D unclear. This CDR3 region has 14 residues. Germline values: CDR1 MGHRA, CDR2 YSYEKL. The ends were cut back, 1 base at V and 4 bases at J, with 5 bases in the middle. CDR3 bases: TGCGCCAGCAGCCAAGTATCTTATAATTCACCCCTCCACTTT. Translating it yields CASSQVSYNSPLHF.